The rows below give T cell receptor beta chains drawn from one sample of a study of T-cell reconstitution after alpha-beta-depleted transplantation in children. MiXCR was run by TCRdb on the PCR reads, yielding one entry per CDR3 protein. The sample includes about 240,000 distinct CDR3 sequences, 12% of them seen just once. Sequenced here: PBMCs from the stem cell graft donor, sampled from the stem cell graft. The receptors were gathered from a human donor who donated a stem cell graft to a child with acute lymphoblastic leukemia. Both conserved end residues are trimmed from each CDR3. Rows give clone size only sometimes, using once, few, many, or a class for an expanded clone.

J,V,length,size,CDR3
TRBJ2-7,TRBV12-3/TRBV12-4,12,many,ASSWRGISYEQY
TRBJ1-1,TRBV6-1,12,-,ASRETHRNTEAF
TRBJ1-1,TRBV20-1,12,few,SRLRGRRRTEAF
TRBJ1-2,TRBV3-1,14,many,ASSQGIPGTNYGYT
TRBJ1-2,TRBV29-1,10,few,SVGTANYGYT
TRBJ1-4,TRBV20-1,14,many,SARGRGLFTNEKLF
TRBJ2-1,TRBV7-2,12,-,ASSSSGSSPEQF
TRBJ1-3,TRBV20-1,14,many,SARVLTGGRGNTIY
TRBJ1-5,TRBV7-9,11,many,ASSWGGGWPQH
TRBJ1-5,TRBV7-2,13,many,ASSLEVVSNQPQH
TRBJ2-3,TRBV6-5,11,many,ASSYLRADTQY
TRBJ2-7,TRBV6-4,14,many,ASSDSPGQGVGEQY
TRBJ1-2,TRBV5-1,13,few,ASSLVLGGGHGYT
TRBJ1-1,TRBV21-1,15,-,ASPISQGPYMNTEAF
TRBJ1-1,TRBV28,16,many,ASSLGPGTGLLNTEAF
TRBJ2-3,TRBV27,13,many,ASSLLKGSTDTQY
TRBJ2-7,TRBV18,13,few,ASSPPNTISYEQY
TRBJ1-4,TRBV9,12,many,ASSVGSTNEKLF
TRBJ2-5,TRBV10-3,11,many,AMSGSGQETQY
TRBJ2-1,TRBV7-2,13,many,ASSLERAYYNEQF
TRBJ1-1,TRBV6-6,10,many,ASSTKDTEAF
TRBJ2-2,TRBV10-2,15,many,ASSEPLAQGGTGELF
TRBJ2-7,TRBV12-3/TRBV12-4,12,many,ASRASGGPYEQY
TRBJ2-7,TRBV20-1,12,many,SASPGTGVYEQY
TRBJ1-5,TRBV19,12,many,ASSTDRGYQPQH
TRBJ2-7,TRBV29-1,9,many,SVGGSGEQY
TRBJ2-1,TRBV6-2/TRBV6-3,14,many,ASSNLRDRGENEQF
TRBJ2-7,TRBV29-1,13,many,SVSTPGQGLGEQY
TRBJ2-3,TRBV29-1,16,many,SAQRTLLSSGITDTQY
TRBJ1-5,TRBV20-1,11,many,SARQSPNQPQH
TRBJ2-7,TRBV11-2,13,many,ASSLEGSGSYEQY
TRBJ1-2,TRBV7-2,13,many,ASSVRADKGVGYT
TRBJ1-1,TRBV12-3/TRBV12-4,12,many,ASSLDRVGTEAF
TRBJ2-7,TRBV7-9,12,many,ASSFSGGTYEQY
TRBJ2-1,TRBV20-1,13,many,SARDGTSGTHEQF
TRBJ2-7,TRBV20-1,12,many,SASDRASSYEQY
TRBJ2-1,TRBV19,11,-,ASSIAGFNEQF
TRBJ2-6,TRBV10-3,15,many,AISESVRGLGANVLT
TRBJ2-3,TRBV3-1,15,-,ASSHPTASHGTDTQY
TRBJ1-5,TRBV18,12,many,ASSLHRGNQPQH
TRBJ1-2,TRBV29-1,11,few,SVDGGALLGYT
TRBJ2-3,TRBV6-1,11,many,ASSEQGKDTQY
TRBJ1-2,TRBV6-5,12,many,ASSSHGWSYGYT
TRBJ2-7,TRBV7-2,10,many,ASSLQGHEQY
TRBJ2-1,TRBV19,12,few,ASSIVAGGSEQF
TRBJ2-1,TRBV12-3/TRBV12-4,12,many,ASSQGGPAGEQF
TRBJ2-3,TRBV28,11,many,ASSSGPTDTQY
TRBJ2-2,TRBV6-2/TRBV6-3,13,-,ASSYGLAGTGELF
TRBJ2-1,TRBV5-1,13,many,ASSLEDPNYNEQF
TRBJ2-5,TRBV2,7,many,AISETQY
TRBJ2-7,TRBV5-1,13,many,ASSLASSVTYEQY
TRBJ2-2,TRBV24-1,13,many,ATSDLFADTGELF